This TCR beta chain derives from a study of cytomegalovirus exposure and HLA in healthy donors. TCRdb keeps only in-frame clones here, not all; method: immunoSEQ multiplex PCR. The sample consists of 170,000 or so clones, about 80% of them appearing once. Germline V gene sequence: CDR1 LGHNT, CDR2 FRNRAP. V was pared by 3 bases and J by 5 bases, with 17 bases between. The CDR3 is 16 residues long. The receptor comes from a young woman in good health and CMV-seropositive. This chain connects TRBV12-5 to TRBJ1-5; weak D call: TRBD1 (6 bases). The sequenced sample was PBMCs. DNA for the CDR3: TGTGCTAGTGGTTTTTACAACAGGGATACGGATCAGCCCCAGCATTTT. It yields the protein CASGFYNRDTDQPQHF.